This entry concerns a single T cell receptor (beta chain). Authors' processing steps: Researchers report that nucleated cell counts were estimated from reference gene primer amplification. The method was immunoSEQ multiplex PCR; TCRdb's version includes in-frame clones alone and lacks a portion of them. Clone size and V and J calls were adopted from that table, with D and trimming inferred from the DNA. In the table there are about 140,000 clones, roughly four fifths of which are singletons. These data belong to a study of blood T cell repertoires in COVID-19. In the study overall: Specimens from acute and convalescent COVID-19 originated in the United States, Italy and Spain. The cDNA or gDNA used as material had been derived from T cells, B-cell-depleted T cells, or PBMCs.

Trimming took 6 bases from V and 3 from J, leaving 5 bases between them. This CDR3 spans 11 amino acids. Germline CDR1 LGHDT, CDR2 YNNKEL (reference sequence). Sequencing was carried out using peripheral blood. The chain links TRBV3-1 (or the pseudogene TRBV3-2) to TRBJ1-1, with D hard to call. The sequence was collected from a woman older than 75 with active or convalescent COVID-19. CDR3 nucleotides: TGTGCCAGCAGGCGTGACACTGAAGCTTTCTTT. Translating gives CASRRDTEAFF.